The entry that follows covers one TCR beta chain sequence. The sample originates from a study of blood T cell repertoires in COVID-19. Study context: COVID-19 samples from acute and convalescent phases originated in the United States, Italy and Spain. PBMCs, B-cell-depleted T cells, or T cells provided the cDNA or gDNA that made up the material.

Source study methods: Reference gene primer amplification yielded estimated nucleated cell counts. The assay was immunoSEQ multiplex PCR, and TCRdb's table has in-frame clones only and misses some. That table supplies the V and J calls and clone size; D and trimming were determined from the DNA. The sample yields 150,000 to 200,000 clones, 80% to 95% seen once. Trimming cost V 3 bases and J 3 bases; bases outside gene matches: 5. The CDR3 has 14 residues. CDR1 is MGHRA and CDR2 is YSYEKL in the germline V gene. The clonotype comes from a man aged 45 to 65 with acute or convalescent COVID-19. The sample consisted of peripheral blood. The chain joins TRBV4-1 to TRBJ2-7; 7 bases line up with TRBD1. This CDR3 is CASSQGTGVYEQYF. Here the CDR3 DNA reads TGCGCCAGCAGCCAGGGAACAGGGGTCTACGAGCAGTACTTC.